The 27 T cell receptor beta chains in this list originate from one sample, sequenced in a study of siplizumab effects on memory and regulatory T cells. Some clones are missing from TCRdb's copy, which holds only in-frame ones; the method was immunoSEQ multiplex PCR. This sample has some 73,000 clones, with 93% found just once. The sample was CD8+ T cells sorted from blood. Receptors were obtained from a human donor in good health.

This clone was picked up a small number of times. The chain couples TRBV4-2 to TRBJ1-1, with D perhaps matching TRBD1 (6 bases). The CDR3 totals 14 residues. Germline V CDR1 and CDR2: LGHNA, YNFKEQ. V lost 3 bases to trimming and J lost 1 base, with 9 bases between them. DNA for the CDR3: TGTGCCAGCAGCCACCCGGGACAGAACACTGAAGCTTTCTTT. Protein: CASSHPGQNTEAFF.

V is TRBV19 and J is TRBJ1-1; 7 bases line up with TRBD1. Germline loops: CDR1 LNHDA, CDR2 SQIVND (reference sequence). Trimming took 7 bases from V and 7 from J; bases not matched to a gene: 12. The CDR3 is made up of 14 amino acids. The CDR3 loop reads CASKWVGGDDEAFF. CDR3 sequence (DNA): TGTGCCAGTAAATGGGTAGGGGGCGATGATGAAGCTTTCTTT. The variable domain in full, with the rest retrieved from reference TRBV19 and TRBJ1-1, is DGGITQSPKYLFRKEGQNVTLSCEQNLNHDAMYWYRQDPGQGLRLIYYSQIVNDFQKGDIAEGYSVSREKKESFPLTVTSAQKNPTAFYLCASKWVGGDDEAFFGQGTRLTVV.

The V call is TRBV30, the J call TRBJ1-2; D is ambiguous. The CDR3 sequence is 12 residues long. V lost 0 bases and J lost 4, with 6 bases in between. Germline V lookup: CDR1 GTSNPN, CDR2 SVGIG (reference sequence). The CDR3 DNA reads as TGTGCCTGGAGTGTAACCAGCTATGGCTACACCTTC. Translated: CAWSVTSYGYTF.

The chain combines TRBV28 with TRBJ2-5; D is ambiguous. Per the germline V gene, CDR1 is MDHEN and CDR2 is SYDVKM. The CDR3 length is 11 residues. V was clipped by 5 bases and J by 2 bases, with 3 bases between them. Here the CDR3 reads CASSPQETQYF. CDR3 DNA: TGTGCCAGCAGTCCTCAAGAGACCCAGTACTTC.

The table lists this clone with a count of one. Additional DNA sequences in this sample encode the identical CDR3. The chain has TRBV6-5 and TRBJ2-7; no firm D call. CDR3 length: 13 residues. Trimming removed 0 bases from V and 2 bases from J, with 5 bases in between. In germline, CDR1 is MNHEY, CDR2 SVGAGI. The CDR3 region has the DNA TGTGCCAGCAGTTACTCGAATACCTACGAGCAGTACTTC. Translated, it gives CASSYSNTYEQYF.

This clone was seen just once. V usage is TRBV28 and J usage is TRBJ1-1, with a weak D call TRBD1 (5 bases). Germline CDR1 and CDR2: MDHEN and SYDVKM. The CDR3 spans 13 residues. The ends were cut back, 6 bases at V and 1 base at J, with 9 bases in the middle. This chain's CDR3 is CASRGAGNTEAFF. CDR3 nucleotides: TGTGCCAGCAGAGGGGCCGGGAACACTGAAGCTTTCTTT. Together with reference TRBV28 and TRBJ1-1, the CDR3 gives the full variable domain: DVKVTQSSRYLVKRTGEKVFLECVQDMDHENMFWYRQDPGLGLRLIYFSYDVKMKEKGDIPEGYSVSREKKERFSLILESASTNQTSMYLCASRGAGNTEAFFGQGTRLTVV.

This sequence joins TRBV6-5 and TRBJ1-1; D perhaps matches TRBD1 (6 bases). The V end was cut by 6 bases, the J end by 3 bases, with 14 bases between. This CDR3 comprises 14 residues. Germline CDR1 MNHEY, CDR2 SVGAGI. In DNA, the CDR3 is TGTGCCAGCAGGGTGACAGGTCCCGACACTGAAGCTTTCTTT. Residues: CASRVTGPDTEAFF.

The V gene is TRBV14, the J gene TRBJ2-7, with D perhaps matching TRBD1 (5 bases). The CDR3 contains 14 residues. Trimming left V 0 bases short and J 7 bases short, with 13 bases between. Germline CDR1 reads SGHDN; CDR2 reads FVKESK. DNA for the CDR3: TGTGCCAGCAGCCAAGAAGGCAGGGTTTGGGAGCAGTACTTC. Its protein product is CASSQEGRVWEQYF.

The DNA of the CDR3 is TGTGCCAGCGGAGAATTCGGGACAGGGACAGAGACCCAGTACTTC. It is translated as CASGEFGTGTETQYF. The chain links TRBV4-2 to TRBJ2-5; 9 positions agree with TRBD1. Germline V CDR1 and CDR2: LGHNA, YNFKEQ. Losses at the gene ends were 8 bases for V and 4 bases for J; bases not matched to a gene: 11. The CDR3 extends over 15 amino acids.

The rearrangement links TRBV4-1 to TRBJ1-5, with D tentatively TRBD1 (5 bases). V was clipped by 5 bases and J by 7 bases, with 15 bases between them. Germline V lookup: CDR1 MGHRA, CDR2 YSYEKL. This CDR3 has 14 amino acids. DNA for the CDR3: TGCGCCAGCAGCGGAGGGGAGGTCCAGCAGCCCCAGCATTTT. It is translated as CASSGGEVQQPQHF.

This chain uses TRBV2 with TRBJ2-7, with 8 bases that match TRBD1. This CDR3 spans 15 amino acids. V shed 5 bases and J 2 bases; nucleotides not matched to a gene: 8. Germline lookup yields CDR1 SNHLY and CDR2 FYNNEI. CDR3 in DNA: TGTGCCAGCAGTTATCAGGGGGCTGGGACCTACGAGCAGTACTTC. Amino acids: CASSYQGAGTYEQYF.

This clone has more than one count but fewer than ten. V usage is TRBV4-1 and J usage is TRBJ1-5; weak D call: TRBD1 (5 bases). The CDR3 length is 14 residues. V was pared by 3 bases and J by 7 bases, with 13 bases between. Germline V lookup: CDR1 MGHRA, CDR2 YSYEKL. This CDR3 is CASSQADSGQPQHF. CDR3 nucleotide sequence: TGCGCCAGCAGCCAGGCCGACAGCGGCCAGCCCCAGCATTTT.

The J gene is TRBJ2-7, the V gene TRBV5-1; D ambiguous. Germline CDR1 SGHRS, CDR2 YFSETQ. The CDR3 has 13 amino acids. Trimming left V 4 bases short and J 3 bases short, with 11 bases between. The CDR3 region has the DNA TGCGCCAGCAGCCCGGACGCCAGCTACGAGCAGTACTTC. Its protein product is CASSPDASYEQYF.

For the CDR3, the DNA is TGTGCCAGCAGCCAAGTCACAGGGGTTAGCACCGGGGAGCTGTTTTTT. It yields the protein CASSQVTGVSTGELFF. This chain connects TRBV4-2 to TRBJ2-2, with TRBD1 identical over 7 bases. The CDR3 has 16 amino acids. Germline lookup yields CDR1 LGHNA and CDR2 YNFKEQ. The V and J ends lost 1 base and 4 bases, in that order; junction bases with no gene match: 6.

The chain has TRBV7-9 and TRBJ1-2, with D tentatively TRBD1 (6 bases). Between the trimmed V and J ends, which lost 1 base and 5 bases, there was a span of 8 bases. The CDR3 runs to 13 residues. The germline gives CDR1 SEHNR, CDR2 FQNEAQ (reference sequence). CDR3 nucleotides: TGTGCCAGCAGCTTAGGGGGACAATATGGCTACACCTTC. It codes for CASSLGGQYGYTF.

The rearrangement joins TRBV6-1 to TRBJ2-5; maybe TRBD1 (5 bases). The J call is in doubt because the DNA end fits TRBJ2-7 better. Germline CDR1 and CDR2: MNHNS and SASEGT. The length of the CDR3 is 12 residues. In DNA, the CDR3 is TGTGCCAGCAGGGGGCTCTCCTACGAGCAGTACTTC. Protein sequence: CASRGLSYEQYF.

The chain uses TRBV10-3 and TRBJ1-1, with a weak D call TRBD1 (5 bases). This CDR3 spans 15 amino acids. CDR1 and CDR2 from the germline V gene are ENHRY and SYGVKD. With 4 bases removed from V and 0 bases from J, the gap between germline ends came to 12 bases. CDR3 coding DNA: TGTGCCATCAGTGCGGTCGGGGCGGTGAACACTGAAGCTTTCTTT. Translated: CAISAVGAVNTEAFF.

The CDR3 sequence is CASSLEGGAQYF. DNA of the CDR3: TGCGCCAGCAGCTTGGAAGGAGGAGCGCAGTATTTT. J is TRBJ2-3 and V is TRBV5-1; possible D gene TRBD2, 5 bases. The CDR3 length is 12 residues. CDR1 SGHRS and CDR2 YFSETQ come from the germline V gene. V lost 0 bases and J 10 bases, leaving 9 bases between the germline ends.

This chain joins TRBV6-5 and TRBJ2-7; 7 nucleotides align to TRBD1. The CDR3 extends over 11 amino acids. CDR1 is MNHEY and CDR2 is SVGAGI in the germline V gene. The trim removed 7 bases at V and 6 bases at J, leaving 3 bases unmatched. CDR3 loop: CASTSGGEQYF. The CDR3 nucleotides read TGTGCCAGCACCTCAGGGGGCGAGCAGTACTTC.

CDR3 in DNA: TGCGCCAGCAGCTTGAAGGGACAGACGGCAGATACGCAGTATTTT. Translated: CASSLKGQTADTQYF. The V gene is TRBV5-1, the J gene TRBJ2-3; TRBD1 matches at 7 bases. This CDR3 spans 15 amino acids. The junction had 6 bases not matched to a gene; V was cut back by 1 base and J by 4 bases. The germline gives CDR1 SGHRS, CDR2 YFSETQ.

The chain links TRBV2 to TRBJ2-7, with TRBD2 matching over 14 bases. CDR3 size: 14 residues. Germline CDR1 is SNHLY and CDR2 is FYNNEI. The V gene end was trimmed by 6 bases and the J gene end by 4 bases; junction bases not matched to a gene: 2. In nucleotides, the CDR3 is TGTGCCAGCAGCGGGACTAGCGGGGGTTACGAGCAGTACTTC. It encodes CASSGTSGGYEQYF. Full variable domain (missing parts from reference TRBV2 and TRBJ2-7): EPEVTQTPSHQVTQMGQEVILRCVPISNHLYFYWYRQILGQKVEFLVSFYNNEISEKSEIFDDQFSVERPDGSNFTLKIRSTKLEDSAMYFCASSGTSGGYEQYFGPGTRLTVT.

This clone was found once. V gene TRBV25-1 combines with J gene TRBJ2-2; 7 bases are shared with TRBD2. Germline CDR1 is MGHDK and CDR2 is SYGVNS. V was pared by 0 bases and J by 7 bases, with 11 bases of the junction left unmatched. CDR3 length equals 17 residues. CDR3 protein: CASSEYSQKREGGELFF. The CDR3 nucleotides are TGTGCCAGCAGTGAATATAGCCAGAAGCGGGAAGGCGGGGAGCTGTTTTTT.

The rearrangement uses TRBV5-4 and TRBJ2-2; maybe TRBD2 (6 bases). This CDR3 is built from 14 residues. Germline CDR1 is SGHNT and CDR2 is YYREEE (reference sequence). Trimming shortened V by 0 bases and J by 6 bases, and 9 bases separated the two germline ends. CDR3 loop: CASSLAGSAGELFF. The DNA for the CDR3 is TGTGCCAGCAGCTTGGCCGGGAGCGCCGGGGAGCTGTTTTTT.

J is TRBJ1-2 and V is TRBV9; D gene ambiguous. Between the trimmed V and J ends, which lost 4 bases and 7 bases, there was a span of 20 bases. In germline, CDR1 is SGDLS, CDR2 YYNGEE. The CDR3 sequence is 15 residues long. The CDR3 reads CASSSHPAEATGYTF. For the CDR3, the DNA is TGTGCCAGCAGCTCCCACCCGGCCGAGGCGACTGGCTACACCTTC.

V gene TRBV27 combines with J gene TRBJ2-7; TRBD1 agrees at 9 bases. The CDR3 sequence is 15 residues long. CDR1 and CDR2 (germline): MNHEY, SMNVEV (reference sequence). J lost 6 bases, V lost 4 bases, and 10 bases had no gene match. The CDR3 region has the DNA TGTGCCAGCAGTTGGGGACAGGGACCCAAATCCGAGCAGTACTTC. Amino acids: CASSWGQGPKSEQYF.

This chain connects TRBV9 to TRBJ2-7, with TRBD1 identical over 7 bases. The V segment lost 7 bases and the J segment 0 bases; nucleotides outside the gene matches: 1. The CDR3 is 12 amino acids. CDR1 is SGDLS, CDR2 YYNGEE, per germline. CDR3 region: CASGDSSYEQYF. CDR3 sequence (DNA): TGTGCCAGCGGGGACAGCTCCTACGAGCAGTACTTC.

This chain links TRBV9 with TRBJ1-5, with TRBD1 matching over 9 bases. The CDR3 spans 15 residues. Losses at the gene ends were 3 bases for V and 7 bases for J; bases not matched to a gene: 8. Germline values: CDR1 SGDLS, CDR2 YYNGEE. The CDR3 is CASSAGQGLRQPQHF. CDR3 DNA: TGTGCCAGCAGCGCTGGACAGGGGCTACGCCAGCCCCAGCATTTT.